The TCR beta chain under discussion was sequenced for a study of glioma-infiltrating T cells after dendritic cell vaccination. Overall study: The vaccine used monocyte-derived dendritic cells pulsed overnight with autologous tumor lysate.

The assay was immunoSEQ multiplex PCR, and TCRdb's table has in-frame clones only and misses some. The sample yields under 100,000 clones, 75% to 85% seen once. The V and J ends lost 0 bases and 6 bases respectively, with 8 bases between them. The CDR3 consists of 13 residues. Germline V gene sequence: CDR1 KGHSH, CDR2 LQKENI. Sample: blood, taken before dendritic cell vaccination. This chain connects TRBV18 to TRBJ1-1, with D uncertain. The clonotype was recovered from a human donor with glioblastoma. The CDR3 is CASSPPAGSEAFF. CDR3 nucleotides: TGTGCCAGCTCACCACCGGCGGGCTCTGAAGCTTTCTTT.